Listed below are T cell receptor beta chains from one sample, sequenced in a study of control samples from healthy donors and cancer patients. Repertoires were generated with immunoSEQ multiplex PCR, while TCRdb's copy carries only in-frame clones and drops some. The profile shows roughly 130,000 clones, around nine tenths of them singletons. Sequences were obtained from blood. All receptors come from a man younger than 30 in good health. Both conserved end residues are part of each CDR3. The D gene is left open where the match is weak. Only some rows state a clone size, as once, few, many or a class for expanded clones.

>-|-|TRBJ1-1|TRBV11-2
CASSLEGFSTEAFF
TGTGCCAGCAGCTTAGAAGGGTTTAGCACTGAAGCTTTCTTT
>-|-|TRBJ1-1|TRBV3-1/TRBV3-2
CASSQPGGRNTEAFF
TGTGCCAGCAGCCAGCCCGGGGGCAGGAACACTGAAGCTTTCTTT
>-|-|TRBJ1-5|TRBV19
CASSISRQPQHF
TGTGCCAGTAGTATAAGCCGTCAGCCCCAGCATTTT
>-|-|TRBJ1-4|TRBV6-2/TRBV6-3
CASSDPNEKLFF
TGTGCCAGCAGTGACCCTAATGAAAAACTGTTTTTT
>-|-|TRBJ1-6|TRBV19
CASSMLGGSPLHF
TGTGCCAGTAGTATGCTCGGGGGTTCACCCCTCCACTTT
>once|-|TRBJ2-1|TRBV18
CASSPPGRGVYNEQFF
TGTGCCAGCTCACCACCCGGGCGGGGAGTCTACAATGAGCAGTTCTTC
>-|-|TRBJ2-4|TRBV2
CASSVPGQKNIQYF
TGTGCCAGCAGCGTGCCAGGACAGAAAAACATTCAGTACTTC
>-|TRBD1|TRBJ2-3|TRBV3-1/TRBV3-2
CASSQDPWAQGASPTDTQYF
TGTGCCAGCAGCCAAGACCCCTGGGCCCAGGGGGCCTCCCCCACAGATACGCAGTATTTT
>-|-|TRBJ1-4|TRBV5-1
CASSLDSEKLFF
TGCGCCAGCAGCTTGGACAGTGAAAAACTGTTTTTT
>-|TRBD1|TRBJ2-3|TRBV18
CASSPLPHRGPTDTQYF
TGTGCCAGCTCCCCGCTCCCCCACAGGGGCCCCACAGATACGCAGTATTTT
>-|TRBD1|TRBJ2-5|TRBV15
CATSPRGETQYF
TGTGCCACCAGCCCCAGGGGGGAGACCCAGTACTTC
>-|TRBD2|TRBJ2-7|TRBV12-3/TRBV12-4
CASSQSGGYEQYF
TGTGCCAGCAGCCAAAGCGGGGGGTACGAGCAGTACTTC
>-|TRBD1|TRBJ1-1|TRBV27
CASSPGGTLEAFF
TGTGCCAGCAGTCCAGGGGGAACACTTGAAGCTTTCTTT
>-|-|TRBJ2-1|TRBV15
CATSRAGSNEQFF
TGTGCCACCAGCAGAGCCGGGTCAAATGAGCAGTTCTTC
>-|-|TRBJ1-2|TRBV27
CASSLDPGSNGYTF
TGTGCCAGCAGTCTCGACCCAGGATCAAATGGCTACACCTTC
>-|-|TRBJ2-5|TRBV30
CAWRAASGASGTQYF
TGTGCCTGGAGAGCGGCCAGCGGAGCTTCGGGGACCCAGTACTTC
>-|-|TRBJ2-3|TRBV28
CASSPRQGPTDTQYF
TGTGCCAGCAGCCCCCGGCAGGGACCCACAGATACGCAGTATTTT
>-|TRBD2|TRBJ2-2|TRBV18
CASSPGLAVFTGELFF
TGTGCCAGCTCACCGGGACTAGCGGTTTTCACCGGGGAGCTGTTTTTT
>-|-|TRBJ1-5|TRBV24-1
CATSDSRGKQPQHF
TGTGCCACCAGTGATTCCAGGGGCAAACAGCCCCAGCATTTT
>-|TRBD1|TRBJ1-4|TRBV5-1
CASSPEAGGNEKLFF
TGCGCCAGCAGCCCGGAGGCAGGGGGGAATGAAAAACTGTTTTTT
>-|-|TRBJ2-3|TRBV6-1
CASSETQDTQYF
TGTGCCAGCAGTGAAACCCAGGACACGCAGTATTTT
>-|TRBD2|TRBJ2-5|TRBV5-1
CASSGGTSGRLETQYF
TGCGCCAGCAGCGGCGGGACTAGCGGGAGATTGGAGACCCAGTACTTC
>-|-|TRBJ2-3|TRBV3-1/TRBV3-2
CASSQVYSGQSTDTQYF
TGTGCCAGCAGCCAAGTTTACAGTGGGCAAAGCACAGATACGCAGTATTTT
>-|-|TRBJ2-7|TRBV4-1
CASSLQGTGGSHYEQYF
TGCGCCAGCAGCCTCCAGGGGACGGGGGGTTCTCACTACGAGCAGTACTTC
>-|-|TRBJ2-2|TRBV14
CASSITGENTGELFF
TGTGCCAGCAGCATAACCGGGGAAAACACCGGGGAGCTGTTTTTT
>once|-|TRBJ2-1|TRBV28
CASSLNRPGHEQFF
TGTGCCAGCAGCCTAAACAGGCCCGGACATGAGCAGTTCTTC